The 12 T cell receptor beta chains below come from one sample, sequenced in a study of blood T cell repertoires in COVID-19. Sequenced by immunoSEQ multiplex PCR; TCRdb stores in-frame clones only, minus some. The profile shows around 50,000 clones, about 90% of them singletons. The sequenced sample consisted of peripheral blood. Source of these receptors: a man between 65 and 85 years old with active COVID-19.

The chain links TRBV5-6 to TRBJ1-4; D might be TRBD1 (6 bases). This CDR3 is built from 15 residues. V lost 3 bases to trimming and J lost 7 bases, with 16 bases between them. Germline CDR1 and CDR2: SGHDT and YYEEEE. The CDR3 loop is CASSSRQVWGEKLFF. Here the CDR3 DNA reads TGTGCCAGCAGCTCCCGACAGGTTTGGGGTGAAAAACTGTTTTTT.

The chain is built from TRBV5-1 and TRBJ2-7; 10 bases align to TRBD1. CDR1 and CDR2 from the germline V gene are SGHRS and YFSETQ. The CDR3 extends over 15 amino acids. J lost 3 bases, V lost 4 bases, and 7 bases had no gene match. CDR3 coding DNA: TGCGCCAGCAGCCCCGGACAGGGGGTTATCTACGAGCAGTACTTC. It codes for CASSPGQGVIYEQYF.

The chain has TRBV6-2 or TRBV6-3 and TRBJ2-5, with 7 bases fitting TRBD1. Germline trimming cut 2 bases from V and 4 bases from J; bases unmatched to any gene: 7. The CDR3 sequence is 15 residues long. Germline-derived CDR1 and CDR2 are MNHEY and SVGEGT. The CDR3 region has the DNA TGTGCCAGCAGTTACACAGGGGTTTCAGGAGAGACCCAGTACTTC. It is translated as CASSYTGVSGETQYF.

The J gene is TRBJ1-1, the V gene TRBV2; a possible D gene is TRBD1 (6 bases). The V gene's germline CDR1 is SNHLY and CDR2 FYNNEI. V was shortened by 6 bases and J by 1 base, with 18 bases between the two germline ends. The CDR3 spans 16 residues. The CDR3 here is CASREQTGTRNTEAFF. The CDR3 DNA follows: TGTGCCAGCAGAGAGCAGACCGGGACAAGGAACACTGAAGCTTTCTTT.

This chain joins TRBV11-2 and TRBJ2-2; weak D call: TRBD1 (6 bases). The CDR3 has 14 amino acids. Trimming stripped 5 bases from V and 6 bases from J, with 13 bases between. Germline CDR1 reads SGHAT; CDR2 reads FQNNGV. The CDR3 DNA is TGTGCCAGCAGCAGTAACAGGGTCCCCGGGGAGCTGTTTTTT. Amino acid sequence: CASSSNRVPGELFF.

The genes are TRBV6-5 and TRBJ1-2; tentative D call: TRBD1 (5 bases). Germline V gene lookup returns CDR1 MNHEY and CDR2 SVGAGI. The CDR3 totals 14 residues. The V end lost 5 bases, the J end lost 3 bases, and 13 bases lay between the germline ends. In DNA form, the CDR3 reads TGTGCCAGCAGTCGAGGTTCAGGGTACTATGGCTACACCTTC. Its protein product is CASSRGSGYYGYTF.

The chain combines TRBV7-9 with TRBJ2-1, with 14 positions matching TRBD2. V lost 0 bases and J lost 9; bases outside the gene matches: 4. This CDR3 is built from 16 residues. The germline CDR1 and CDR2 sequences are SEHNR and FQNEAQ (reference sequence). The CDR3 DNA reads as TGTGCCAGCAGCTTAGCGTCGGGGACTAGCGGGGGTGAGCAGTTCTTC. Its protein is CASSLASGTSGGEQFF.

The V gene is TRBV6-5, the J gene TRBJ1-5; D is unresolved. In germline, CDR1 is MNHEY, CDR2 SVGAGI. The V gene lost 10 bases and the J gene lost 2 bases, with 9 bases spanning the gap. This CDR3 region has 12 residues. CDR3 protein: CATSEGNQPQHF. For the CDR3, the DNA is TGTGCCACTAGCGAGGGCAATCAGCCCCAGCATTTT.

The chain links TRBV5-1 to TRBJ1-2, with 10 bases identical to TRBD1. There are 15 residues in the CDR3. Trimming cost V 3 bases and J 6 bases; bases outside gene matches: 8. Germline assignment: CDR1 SGHRS and CDR2 YFSETQ. The CDR3 DNA reads TGCGCCAGCAGCTGGGGACAGGGGTATATGGATGGCTACACCTTC. Protein sequence: CASSWGQGYMDGYTF.

The chain recombines TRBV30 with TRBJ1-2; D might be TRBD1 (6 bases). With 0 bases removed from V and 6 bases from J, the gap between germline ends came to 17 bases. CDR3 length equals 15 residues. The germline gives CDR1 GTSNPN, CDR2 SVGIG (reference sequence). CDR3: CAWSVDRRPRDGYTF. Written as DNA, the CDR3 is TGTGCCTGGAGTGTCGACAGGCGACCTCGCGATGGCTACACCTTC.

The chain employs TRBV9 and TRBJ1-1; D not certain. Germline V gene sequence: CDR1 SGDLS, CDR2 YYNGEE. V was clipped by 0 bases and J by 0 bases, with 9 bases between them. The CDR3 loop spans 15 amino acids. The CDR3 nucleotides are TGTGCCAGCAGCGTAGCTCCCGACATGAACACTGAAGCTTTCTTT. It translates to CASSVAPDMNTEAFF.

This chain joins TRBV6-6 and TRBJ1-1, with 8 nucleotides matching TRBD1. The CDR3 length is 16 residues. J was trimmed by 1 base and V by 5 bases; bases with no gene match: 9. Looked up from germline, CDR1 is MNHNY and CDR2 is SVGAGI (reference sequence). The CDR3 loop reads CASSRRQGARNTEAFF. CDR3 sequence (DNA): TGTGCCAGCAGTCGACGGCAGGGGGCTAGGAACACTGAAGCTTTCTTT.